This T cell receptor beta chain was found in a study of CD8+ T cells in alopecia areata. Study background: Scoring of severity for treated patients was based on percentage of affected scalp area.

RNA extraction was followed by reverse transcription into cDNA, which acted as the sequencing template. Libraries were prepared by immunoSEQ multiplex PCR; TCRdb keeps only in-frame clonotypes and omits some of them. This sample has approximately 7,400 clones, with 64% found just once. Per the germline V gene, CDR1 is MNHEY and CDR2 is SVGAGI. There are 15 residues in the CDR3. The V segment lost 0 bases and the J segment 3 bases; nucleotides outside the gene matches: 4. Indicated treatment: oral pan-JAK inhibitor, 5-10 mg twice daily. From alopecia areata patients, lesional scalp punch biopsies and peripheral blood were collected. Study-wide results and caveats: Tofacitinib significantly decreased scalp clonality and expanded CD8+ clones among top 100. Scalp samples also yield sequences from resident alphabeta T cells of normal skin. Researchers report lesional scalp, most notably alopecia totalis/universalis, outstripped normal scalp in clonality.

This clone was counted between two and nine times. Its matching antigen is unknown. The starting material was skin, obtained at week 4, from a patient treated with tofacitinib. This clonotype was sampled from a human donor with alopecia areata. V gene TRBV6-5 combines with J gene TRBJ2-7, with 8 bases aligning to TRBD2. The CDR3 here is CASSYSRLAFYEQYF. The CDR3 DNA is TGTGCCAGCAGTTACTCGAGACTAGCGTTCTACGAGCAGTACTTC.